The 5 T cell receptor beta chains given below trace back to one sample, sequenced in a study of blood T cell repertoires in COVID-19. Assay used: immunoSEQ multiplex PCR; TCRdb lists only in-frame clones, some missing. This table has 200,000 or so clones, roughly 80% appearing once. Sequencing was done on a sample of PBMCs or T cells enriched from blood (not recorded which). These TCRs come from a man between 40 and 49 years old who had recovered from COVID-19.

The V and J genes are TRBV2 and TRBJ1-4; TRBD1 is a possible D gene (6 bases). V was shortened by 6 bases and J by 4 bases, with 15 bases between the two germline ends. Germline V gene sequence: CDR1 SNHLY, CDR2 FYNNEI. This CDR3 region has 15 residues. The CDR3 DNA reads TGTGCCAGCAGGGGGGCGCTCCACGATAATGAAAAACTGTTTTTT. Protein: CASRGALHDNEKLFF.

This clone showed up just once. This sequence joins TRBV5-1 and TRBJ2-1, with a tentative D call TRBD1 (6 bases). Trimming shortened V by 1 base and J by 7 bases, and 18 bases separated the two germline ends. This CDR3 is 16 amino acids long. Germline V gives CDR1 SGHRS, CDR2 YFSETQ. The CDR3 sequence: CASSLTYRAPGNEQFF. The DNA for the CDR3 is TGCGCCAGCAGCTTGACCTACAGGGCTCCGGGGAATGAGCAGTTCTTC.

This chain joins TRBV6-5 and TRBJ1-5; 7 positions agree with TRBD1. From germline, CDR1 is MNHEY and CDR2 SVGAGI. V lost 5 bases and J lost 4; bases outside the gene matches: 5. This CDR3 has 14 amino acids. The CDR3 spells CASSQRQGNQPQHF. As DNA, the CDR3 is TGTGCCAGCAGTCAAAGACAGGGAAATCAGCCCCAGCATTTT.

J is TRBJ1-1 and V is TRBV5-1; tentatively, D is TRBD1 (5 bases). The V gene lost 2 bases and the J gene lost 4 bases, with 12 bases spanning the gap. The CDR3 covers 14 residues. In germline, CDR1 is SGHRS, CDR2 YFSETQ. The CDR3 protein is CASSFEVRGTEAFF. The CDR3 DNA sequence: TGCGCCAGCAGCTTCGAGGTTAGGGGCACTGAAGCTTTCTTT.

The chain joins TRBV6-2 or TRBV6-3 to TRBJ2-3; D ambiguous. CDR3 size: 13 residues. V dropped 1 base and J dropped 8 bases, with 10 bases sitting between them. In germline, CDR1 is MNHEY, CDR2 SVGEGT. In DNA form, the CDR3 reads TGTGCCAGCAGTTACTATACGCCGGGTACGCAGTATTTT. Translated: CASSYYTPGTQYF.